The clone carrying this T cell receptor (beta chain) was seen only a few times. A second 7 to 11 cycle PCR used barcoded and J-beta primers. A single record per CDR3 protein comes from TCRdb applying MiXCR to the 5' RACE reads. The data hold 1 million or so distinct CDR3 sequences, with 35% to 55% observed a single time. The sample is drawn from a study of blood T cells in healthy people across ages. CDR3 length: 11 residues. The germline V and J ends were trimmed by 3 bases and 9 bases, with 6 bases remaining between them. Germline V gene data show CDR1 as SEHNR and CDR2 as FQNEAQ (reference sequence).

Sequenced material: blood. The sequence was obtained from a woman in her sixties or seventies in good health. This chain joins TRBV7-9 and TRBJ2-1, with D unclear. CDR3 sequence reads: CASSFGAEQFF. The CDR3 DNA reads as TGTGCCAGCAGCTTCGGCGCTGAGCAGTTCTTC.